The clone carrying this TCR beta chain has only a few counts. What it recognizes is unknown. Using its own MiXCR run on the 5' RACE reads, TCRdb lists one record per CDR3 protein. The table shows a few hundred thousand distinct CDR3 sequences, with approximately 11% occurring only once. This sample is part of a study of CD8 T cells in ankylosing spondylitis. General study points: Disease-linked clones bore a CD8+ phenotype, appearing relatively rarely in peripheral blood. There was reportedly significant enrichment of clones that were disease-linked in matched ankylosing spondylitis synovial fluid.

The CDR3 runs 13 residues. The V end lost 4 bases, the J end lost 5 bases, and 10 bases lay between the germline ends. What was sequenced was blood, either unsorted or a sorted T cell fraction (not recorded which). This TCR was sampled from a male donor with ankylosing spondylitis or in good health (not recorded which). The chain is built from TRBV12-3 or TRBV12-4 and TRBJ2-3; the D is unclear. CDR3 DNA sequence: TGTGCCAGCAGTTCCCCCAACGGAGATACGCAGTATTTT. It encodes CASSSPNGDTQYF.